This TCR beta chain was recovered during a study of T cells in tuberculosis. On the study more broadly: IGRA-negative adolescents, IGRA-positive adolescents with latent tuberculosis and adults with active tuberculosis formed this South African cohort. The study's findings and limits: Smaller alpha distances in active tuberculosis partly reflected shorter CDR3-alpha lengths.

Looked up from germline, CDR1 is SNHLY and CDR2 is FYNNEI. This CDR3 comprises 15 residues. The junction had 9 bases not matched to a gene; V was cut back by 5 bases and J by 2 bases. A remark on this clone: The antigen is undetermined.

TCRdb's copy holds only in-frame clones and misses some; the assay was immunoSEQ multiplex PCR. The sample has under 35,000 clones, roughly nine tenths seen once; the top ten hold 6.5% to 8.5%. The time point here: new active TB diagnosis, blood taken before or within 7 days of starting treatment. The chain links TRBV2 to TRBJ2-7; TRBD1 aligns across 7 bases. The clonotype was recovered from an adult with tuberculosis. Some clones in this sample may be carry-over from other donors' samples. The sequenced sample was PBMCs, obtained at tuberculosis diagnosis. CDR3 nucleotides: TGTGCCAGCAGTTATCCGGGACAGCAGACCTACGAGCAGTACTTC. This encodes CASSYPGQQTYEQYF.